This T cell receptor beta chain was documented in a study of T cells in Graves' hyperthyroidism and ophthalmopathy. Study details: Peripheral blood draws took place at initial diagnosis, ahead of any treatment.

Per the germline V gene, CDR1 is DFQATT and CDR2 is SNEGSKA (reference sequence). V lost 5 bases and J lost 0; bases outside the gene matches: 4. The CDR3 length is 13 residues. Researchers took RNA transcripts and amplified the TCR beta CDR3 regions from them. First-round RT-PCR of the TCR CDR3 relied on the HTBI primer set. TCRdb used MiXCR to reprocess the multiplex PCR reads, holding one entry per CDR3 protein. This table has some 600,000 distinct CDR3 sequences, more than 11% appearing once. Fresh peripheral blood, 8 to 10 ml of it, supplied the PBMCs. J is TRBJ2-7 and V is TRBV20-1; 7 positions agree with TRBD1. The TCR comes from a woman in her twenties or thirties with Graves' hyperthyroidism that later progressed to Graves' ophthalmopathy. The source material was blood. In nucleotides, the CDR3 is TGCAGTGCTGGGGACAGCTACTCCTACGAGCAGTACTTC. This codes for CSAGDSYSYEQYF.